The TCR beta chain described here comes from a study of OX40 agonist ivuxolimab in advanced cancers. Turning to the overall study: Ivuxolimab was a fully human IgG2 agonistic monoclonal antibody targeting the costimulatory receptor OX40 (CD134). Intravenous ivuxolimab was administered to patients every 2 weeks at six dose levels: 0.01, 0.1, 0.3, 1.5, 3 and 10 mg/kg. The dose-escalation cohort was approximately 83% male with a mean age of approximately 60 years, ranging from roughly 23 to 90. Patients were allowed to have had prior anti-PD-1, anti-PD-L1 or anti-CTLA-4 therapy, and roughly two fifths of the dose-escalation patients had been treated with checkpoint inhibitors. Three dose-escalation patients achieved partial responses, one with hepatocellular carcinoma and two with cutaneous melanoma. The paper reports the monotherapy dose-escalation portion (N of about 50 patients) of the phase I ivuxolimab trial. Peripheral TCRbeta sequencing was intended to test whether TCR sequence diversity was altered and clonal T-cell expansion was caused by ivuxolimab. Of the roughly 51 patients in dose escalation, 19 had hepatocellular carcinoma, some 15 had melanoma, 9 had renal cell carcinoma and 9 had head and neck cancer. Summary of the overall study and its limitations: Clonal expansion of both CD4+ and CD8+ blood T cells was observed from baseline to week 6 at doses 0.1 to 3.0 mg/kg. After ivuxolimab, expanded clones were on average more numerous among CD8+ T cells than among CD4+ T cells. The antigen specificity of the clonally expanded peripheral T cells was not determined. Partial responders in the 0.1-3.0 mg/kg groups had among the lowest normalized peripheral clonal expansion, especially among CD8+ T cells. Low levels of normalized T-cell clonal expansion were also shown by some nonresponding patients.

Genomic DNA was isolated from the sorted cells so that the TCRbeta CDR3 region could be sequenced. The immunoSEQ Assay was used to sequence the TCRbeta CDR3 regions. TCRdb mirrors the immuneACCESS table, restricted to in-frame sequences. Some clones are absent from its copies; in checked studies, under half trace to an unresolved V gene, and the reason for the others is unknown. A total of about 53,000 clones appear in this sample, roughly 79% of them only once. The ten largest clones add up to roughly 2.5% of the sample. The trial excluded patients who had a history of autoimmune disease or were on systemic immunosuppression. Peripheral blood for TCR sequencing was collected from all dose cohorts at baseline, on cycle 4 day 1, and on cycle 7 day 1. Samples came from an open-label, multicenter, first-in-human phase I dose-escalation trial of ivuxolimab. The trial enrolled adults with locally advanced or metastatic head and neck squamous cell, hepatocellular, melanoma or renal cell carcinoma. Before TCR sequencing, CD4+ T cells and CD8+ T cells from peripheral blood were sorted into separate populations.

Comment on this clone: Its antigen is unknown. Base quality data are lacking; no much larger clone is found one base away.

Sample: CD4+ or CD8+ T cells sorted from blood, taken in a trial of the OX40 agonist ivuxolimab. The clonotype originates from an adult with an advanced solid tumor such as melanoma, head and neck, liver or kidney cancer.

CDR3 sequence: CASSPGQGFQPQHF. The DNA sequence reads TGTGCCAGCTCACCGGGACAGGGGTTTCAGCCCCAGCATTTT. The V gene is TRBV18 and the J gene is TRBJ1-5, and TRBD1 matches 10 of the central bases. CDR1 KGHSH and CDR2 LQKENI are derived from the germline V gene. The CDR3 starts with the cysteine, ends with the phenylalanine, and has 14 residues. Only the CDR3 DNA stays, 42 bases, in frame from base 1. The germline V end is reduced by 3 bases and the J end by 6 bases; junction bases left unmatched: 2.